The 27 T cell receptor beta chains listed next were all sequenced from one sample in a study of T cell responses to AZD1222 COVID-19 vaccine. Using immunoSEQ multiplex PCR, the repertoire was profiled, and TCRdb retains in-frame clones only, with some absent. The data show 80,000 or so clones, about 82% seen once. Sequenced here: peripheral blood, sampled on day 0 of AZD1222 vaccination. All receptors derive from an adult in good health.

The V and J genes are TRBV7-9 and TRBJ1-1; D ambiguous. In germline, CDR1 is SEHNR, CDR2 FQNEAQ (reference sequence). The CDR3 is made up of 13 amino acids. V dropped 1 base and J dropped 11 bases, with 14 bases sitting between them. DNA of the CDR3: TGTGCCAGCAGCTTAGATGGCGGCCTGGTCGCTTTCTTT. It encodes CASSLDGGLVAFF.

The rearrangement links TRBV5-6 to TRBJ2-3; D uncertain. CDR3 length: 13 residues. Germline CDR1 reads SGHDT; CDR2 reads YYEEEE. The V gene lost 1 base and the J gene lost 0 bases, with 3 bases spanning the gap. CDR3 DNA sequence: TGTGCCAGCAGCTTGACTAGCACAGATACGCAGTATTTT. Translated: CASSLTSTDTQYF.

The genes are TRBV19 and TRBJ2-6; possible D gene TRBD2, 7 bases. Germline V gene data show CDR1 as LNHDA and CDR2 as SQIVND (reference sequence). V lost 4 bases to trimming and J lost 0 bases, with 22 bases between them. CDR3 size: 20 residues. The CDR3 nucleotides read TGTGCCAGTAGTAGACCGGGACAAGTCGGGGGGCCCTCTGGGGCCAACGTCCTGACTTTC. Encoded protein: CASSRPGQVGGPSGANVLTF.

The rearrangement uses TRBV4-1 and TRBJ2-5, with a possible D match to TRBD2 (7 bases). Germline-derived CDR1 and CDR2 are MGHRA and YSYEKL. The V and J ends lost 1 base and 7 bases respectively, with 16 bases between them. The CDR3 loop spans 15 amino acids. The CDR3 DNA is TGCGCCAGCAGCCAAGGGTTGGGGGGGGCCCGGACCCAGTACTTC. Translated: CASSQGLGGARTQYF.

V gene TRBV4-2 combines with J gene TRBJ2-3; D may correspond to TRBD1 or TRBD2 (5 bases each). There are 17 residues in the CDR3. From germline, CDR1 is LGHNA and CDR2 YNFKEQ. V was clipped by 1 base and J by 2 bases, with 16 bases between them. CDR3 in amino acids: CASSQGGTGTPTDTQYF. CDR3 bases: TGTGCCAGCAGCCAAGGTGGGACGGGGACCCCCACAGATACGCAGTATTTT.

This clone appeared once. The V and J genes are TRBV11-3 and TRBJ2-3, with D possibly matching TRBD1 (6 bases). The CDR3 runs 14 residues. The germline gives CDR1 SGHNT, CDR2 YENEEA. V lost 5 bases and J 2 bases, leaving 11 bases between the germline ends. The CDR3 DNA reads as TGTGCCAGCAGCAGTAACAGGGACACAGATACGCAGTATTTT. This codes for CASSSNRDTDTQYF.

The CDR3 DNA follows: TGCGCCAGCAGTGGTACTGTGGTCCATGAGCAGTTCTTC. Its translation is CASSGTVVHEQFF. The rearrangement uses TRBV10-2 and TRBJ2-1, with unresolved D. CDR3 length: 13 residues. V was shortened by 4 bases and J by 8 bases, with 12 bases between the two germline ends. The V gene's germline CDR1 is WSHSY and CDR2 SAAADI.

The chain carries TRBV7-2 and TRBJ1-2; TRBD1 is a possible D gene (6 bases). The CDR3 runs to 17 residues. The V end was cut by 2 bases, the J end by 6 bases, with 22 bases between. From germline, CDR1 is SGHTA and CDR2 FQGNSA. The CDR3 is CASSLNRGPRGRNGYTF. The DNA of the CDR3 is TGTGCCAGCAGCTTAAACAGAGGCCCTCGGGGGCGAAATGGCTACACCTTC. The whole variable domain, remainder taken from reference TRBV7-2 and TRBJ1-2, is GAGVSQSPSNKVTEKGKDVELRCDPISGHTALYWYRQSLGQGLEFLIYFQGNSAPDKSGLPSDRFSAERTGGSVSTLTIQRTQQEDSAVYLCASSLNRGPRGRNGYTFGSGTRLTVV.

The chain carries TRBV5-8 and TRBJ1-2; D uncertain. The CDR3 length is 12 residues. The ends were cut back, 4 bases at V and 8 bases at J, with 12 bases in the middle. Germline CDR1 reads SGHTS; CDR2 reads YDEGEE. CDR3 loop: CASSPTWPGYTF. CDR3 in DNA: TGTGCCAGCAGCCCCACCTGGCCAGGCTACACCTTC.

This clone was counted only a few times. Other DNA sequences of this sample code for an identical CDR3. The chain links TRBV7-2 to TRBJ1-5; D remains unclear. Germline CDR1 is SGHTA and CDR2 is FQGNSA. The V gene lost 1 base and the J gene lost 0 bases, with 7 bases spanning the gap. This CDR3 comprises 15 residues. The CDR3 is CASSLVVNSNQPQHF. CDR3 coding DNA: TGTGCCAGCAGCTTAGTGGTTAATAGCAATCAGCCCCAGCATTTT. Using reference TRBV7-2 and TRBJ1-5 for the parts outside the CDR3, the full variable domain is GAGVSQSPSNKVTEKGKDVELRCDPISGHTALYWYRQSLGQGLEFLIYFQGNSAPDKSGLPSDRFSAERTGGSVSTLTIQRTQQEDSAVYLCASSLVVNSNQPQHFGDGTRLSIL.

DNA for the CDR3: TGTGCCAGCAGTGAAGCGCTTGCCATACACGCGGTCTACACTGAAGCTTTCTTT. Protein: CASSEALAIHAVYTEAFF. The V call is TRBV2, the J call TRBJ1-1; no reliable D call. The CDR3 has 18 residues. V lost 0 bases and J lost 3, with 20 bases in between. Per germline, CDR1 SNHLY and CDR2 FYNNEI.

V is TRBV6-5 and J is TRBJ2-5; TRBD2 might be the D (5 bases). CDR3 length equals 14 residues. Germline V gene sequence: CDR1 MNHEY, CDR2 SVGAGI. Trimming pared 3 bases from V and 2 bases from J, leaving 10 bases between. CDR3 loop: CASSYFGGQETQYF. In nucleotides, the CDR3 is TGTGCCAGCAGTTATTTTGGCGGGCAAGAGACCCAGTACTTC.

This clone has a single count. V gene TRBV3-1 (or the pseudogene TRBV3-2) combines with J gene TRBJ1-5, with TRBD1 matching over 7 bases. The V segment lost 4 bases and the J segment 3 bases; nucleotides outside the gene matches: 9. This CDR3 has 16 amino acids. From germline, CDR1 is LGHDT and CDR2 YNNKEL (reference sequence). The DNA of the CDR3 is TGTGCCAGCAGCCCGATTGGACAGGACGACAATCAGCCCCAGCATTTT. The encoded protein is CASSPIGQDDNQPQHF.

CDR3 residues: CASSDGTPYEQYF. The CDR3, as DNA: TGCGCCAGCAGTGATGGGACACCCTACGAGCAGTACTTC. This chain links TRBV10-2 with TRBJ2-7; D may be TRBD1 (6 bases). The length of the CDR3 is 13 residues. V was trimmed by 3 bases and J by 2 bases, leaving 8 bases between them. Germline values: CDR1 WSHSY, CDR2 SAAADI.

In its sample, this clone ranks as medium-sized (0.01 to 0.1%). The chain uses TRBV6-5 and TRBJ2-7; 9 bases match TRBD1. This CDR3 comprises 14 residues. V trimming: 6 bases; J trimming: 3 bases; junction bases outside the gene matches: 6. Germline CDR1 and CDR2: MNHEY and SVGAGI. Written as DNA, the CDR3 is TGTGCCAGCAGCTACGGGACAGGGATCTACGAGCAGTACTTC. It is translated as CASSYGTGIYEQYF.

This chain uses TRBV28 with TRBJ1-2, with D hard to call. V lost 2 bases, J lost 2 bases, and 9 bases lay in between. Germline V gives CDR1 MDHEN, CDR2 SYDVKM. The CDR3 length is 14 residues. The CDR3 region has the DNA TGTGCCAGCAGTTTAACGGGGATAAACTATGGCTACACCTTC. It yields the protein CASSLTGINYGYTF.

The rearrangement uses TRBV7-2 and TRBJ2-7; D is ambiguous. With 6 bases removed from V and 4 bases from J, the gap between germline ends came to 16 bases. CDR1 is SGHTA, CDR2 FQGNSA, per germline. CDR3 size: 14 residues. The CDR3 region is CASRSDPTMYEQYF. CDR3 nucleotide sequence: TGTGCCAGCAGGTCGGACCCGACCATGTACGAGCAGTACTTC.

This chain links TRBV7-9 with TRBJ1-6, with 7 bases identical to TRBD1. Germline V CDR1 and CDR2: SEHNR, FQNEAQ (reference sequence). The V segment lost 4 bases and the J segment 7 bases; nucleotides outside the gene matches: 4. The CDR3 covers 14 residues. CDR3 sequence reads: CASSYGTANSPLHF. The CDR3 DNA reads as TGTGCCAGCAGCTACGGGACAGCCAATTCACCCCTCCACTTT.

J is TRBJ2-3 and V is TRBV11-3, with 8 nucleotides matching TRBD2. V was clipped by 5 bases and J by 4 bases; unmatched bases: 17. The germline V gene encodes CDR1 SGHNT and CDR2 YENEEA. The CDR3 covers 18 residues. CDR3 residues: CASSPAGNQAGVADTQYF. CDR3 DNA: TGTGCCAGCAGCCCCGCGGGTAATCAAGCGGGAGTCGCAGATACGCAGTATTTT. Using reference TRBV11-3 and TRBJ2-3 for the parts outside the CDR3, the full variable domain is EAGVVQSPRYKIIEKKQPVAFWCNPISGHNTLYWYLQNLGQGPELLIRYENEEAVDDSQLPKDRFSAERLKGVDSTLKIQPAELGDSAVYLCASSPAGNQAGVADTQYFGPGTRLTVL.

The gene calls are TRBV27 and TRBJ1-4; D might be TRBD1 (5 bases). From germline, CDR1 is MNHEY and CDR2 SMNVEV (reference sequence). Between the trimmed V and J ends, which lost 5 bases and 2 bases, there was a span of 12 bases. The CDR3 contains 15 residues. The CDR3 protein is CASSGGRSTNEKLFF. In DNA form, the CDR3 reads TGTGCCAGCAGTGGGGGGAGATCGACTAATGAAAAACTGTTTTTT. Full variable domain (outside the CDR3, taken from reference TRBV27 and TRBJ1-4): EAQVTQNPRYLITVTGKKLTVTCSQNMNHEYMSWYRQDPGLGLRQIYYSMNVEVTDKGDVPEGYKVSRKEKRNFPLILESPSPNQTSLYFCASSGGRSTNEKLFFGSGTQLSVL.

The rearrangement links TRBV4-3 to TRBJ2-3; D ambiguous. Germline lookup yields CDR1 LGHNA and CDR2 YSLEER. The V gene lost 1 base and the J gene lost 5 bases, with 16 bases spanning the gap. The CDR3 loop spans 16 amino acids. The CDR3 reads CASSQARSRSIDTQYF. CDR3 coding DNA: TGCGCCAGCAGCCAAGCGCGCAGCCGTTCAATAGATACGCAGTATTTT.

The V call is TRBV7-9, the J call TRBJ1-1, with D unclear. The CDR3 has 14 amino acids. Between the trimmed V and J ends, which lost 1 base and 1 base, there was a span of 7 bases. Germline V gives CDR1 SEHNR, CDR2 FQNEAQ (reference sequence). CDR3 in DNA: TGTGCCAGCAGCTTAGAGTCAGGGAACACTGAAGCTTTCTTT. It is translated as CASSLESGNTEAFF. Full variable domain (remainder filled in from reference TRBV7-9 and TRBJ1-1): DTGVSQNPRHKITKRGQNVTFRCDPISEHNRLYWYRQTLGQGPEFLTYFQNEAQLEKSRLLSDRFSAERPKGSFSTLEIQRTEQGDSAMYLCASSLESGNTEAFFGQGTRLTVV.

J is TRBJ1-1 and V is TRBV3-1 (or the pseudogene TRBV3-2); no firm D call. CDR1 is LGHDT and CDR2 is YNNKEL in the germline V gene (reference sequence). Deletions cut 7 bases from V and 0 bases from J, with 12 bases between. CDR3 length: 14 amino acids. In DNA form, the CDR3 reads TGTGCCAGCACCCAGGCAGGTGTGAACACTGAAGCTTTCTTT. Its protein is CASTQAGVNTEAFF.

The DNA for the CDR3 is TGTGCCAGCAGTTTCGCTAGCGGGAGAGACGGCTACAATGAGCAGTTCTTC. Protein: CASSFASGRDGYNEQFF. V gene TRBV28 combines with J gene TRBJ2-1, with 10 bases identical to TRBD2. Germline loops: CDR1 MDHEN, CDR2 SYDVKM. The trim removed 3 bases at V and 3 bases at J, leaving 8 bases unmatched. CDR3 size: 17 residues.

This clone was seen only a few times. The CDR3 coding sequence is TGCGCCAGCAGCCAAGTACTCGGGGGGACGGGCACAGATACGCAGTATTTT. The encoded protein is CASSQVLGGTGTDTQYF. The chain couples TRBV4-3 to TRBJ2-3; 7 nucleotides match TRBD2. V shed 1 base, J shed 1 base, and the junction held 8 bases outside the gene matches. The V gene's germline CDR1 is LGHNA and CDR2 YSLEER. The CDR3 is made up of 17 amino acids.

This clone appeared a single time. For the CDR3, the DNA is TGTGCCAGCAGCCAAGACTCGGGGGGATACACTGAAGCTTTCTTT. It translates to CASSQDSGGYTEAFF. The chain is built from TRBV3-1 (or the pseudogene TRBV3-2) and TRBJ1-1, with a weak D call TRBD1 (5 bases). V was trimmed by 0 bases and J by 3 bases, leaving 11 bases between them. The germline gives CDR1 LGHDT, CDR2 YNNKEL (reference sequence). The CDR3 extends over 15 amino acids.

The rearrangement links TRBV2 to TRBJ2-5; no firm D call. Between the trimmed V and J ends, which lost 6 bases and 5 bases, there was a span of 13 bases. Germline CDR1 is SNHLY and CDR2 is FYNNEI. This CDR3 spans 13 amino acids. The CDR3 DNA follows: TGTGCCAGCAGGTCATCTAAAGGGGAGACCCAGTACTTC. Translated, it gives CASRSSKGETQYF.